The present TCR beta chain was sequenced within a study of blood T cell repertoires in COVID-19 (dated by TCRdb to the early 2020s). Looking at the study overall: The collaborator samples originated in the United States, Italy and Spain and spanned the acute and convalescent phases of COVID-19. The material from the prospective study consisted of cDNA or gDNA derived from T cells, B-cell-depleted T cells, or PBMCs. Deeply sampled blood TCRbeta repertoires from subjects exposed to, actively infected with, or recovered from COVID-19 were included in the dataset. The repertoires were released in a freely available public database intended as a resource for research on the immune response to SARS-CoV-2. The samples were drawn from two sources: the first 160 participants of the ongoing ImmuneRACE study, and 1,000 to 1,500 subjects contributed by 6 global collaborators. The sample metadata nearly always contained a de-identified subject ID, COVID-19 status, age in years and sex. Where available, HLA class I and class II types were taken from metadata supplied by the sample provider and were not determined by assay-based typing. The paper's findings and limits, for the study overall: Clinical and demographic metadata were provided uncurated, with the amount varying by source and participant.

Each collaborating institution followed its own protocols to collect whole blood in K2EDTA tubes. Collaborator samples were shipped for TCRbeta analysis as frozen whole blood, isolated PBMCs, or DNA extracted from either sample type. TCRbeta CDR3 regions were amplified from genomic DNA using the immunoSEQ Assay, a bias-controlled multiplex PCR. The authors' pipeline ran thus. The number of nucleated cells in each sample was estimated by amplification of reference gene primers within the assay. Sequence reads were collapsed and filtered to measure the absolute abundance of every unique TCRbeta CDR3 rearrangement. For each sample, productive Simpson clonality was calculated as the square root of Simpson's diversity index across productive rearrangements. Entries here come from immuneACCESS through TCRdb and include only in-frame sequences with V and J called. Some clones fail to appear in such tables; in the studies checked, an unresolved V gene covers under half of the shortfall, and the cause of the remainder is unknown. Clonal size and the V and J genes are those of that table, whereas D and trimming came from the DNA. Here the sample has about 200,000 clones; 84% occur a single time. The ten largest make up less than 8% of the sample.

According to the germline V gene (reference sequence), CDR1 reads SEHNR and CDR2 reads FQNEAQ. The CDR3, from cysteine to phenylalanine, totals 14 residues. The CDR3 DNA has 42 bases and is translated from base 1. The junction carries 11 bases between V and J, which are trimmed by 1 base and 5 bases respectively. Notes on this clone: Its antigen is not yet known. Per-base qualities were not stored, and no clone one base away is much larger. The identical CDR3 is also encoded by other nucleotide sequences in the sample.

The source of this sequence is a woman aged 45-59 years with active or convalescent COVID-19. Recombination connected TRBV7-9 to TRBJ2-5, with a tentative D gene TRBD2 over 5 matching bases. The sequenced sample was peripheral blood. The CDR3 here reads CASSLGGGRETQYF. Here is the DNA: TGTGCCAGCAGCTTAGGAGGCGGGCGCGAGACCCAGTACTTC.